This is a list of T cell receptor beta chains from one sample in a study of cytomegalovirus exposure and HLA in healthy donors. Sequencing used immunoSEQ multiplex PCR; TCRdb keeps in-frame clones, though not all of them. Of under 200,000 clones listed, approximately 75% were seen once; the top ten hold around 1.9%. The sample taken for sequencing was PBMCs. These receptors all come from a woman younger than 30 in good health and CMV-seronegative. Each CDR3 is given with its conserved first and last residue. Fields, in order: CDR3 length, clone size, V gene, D gene, J gene, CDR3 protein, CDR3 DNA. A D gene is named only where the DNA matches it firmly. Not all rows give a size; the values are once, few, many and, for expanded clones, a class.

cdr3_length: 15
clone_size: .
v_call: TRBV5-1
d_call: TRBD1
j_call: TRBJ2-1
cdr3_aa: CASSLMGQGGNEQFF
cdr3_nt: TGCGCCAGCAGCTTGATGGGACAGGGAGGGAATGAGCAGTTCTTC

cdr3_length: 15
clone_size: .
v_call: TRBV5-1
d_call: .
j_call: TRBJ1-5
cdr3_aa: CASSLGQNANQPQHF
cdr3_nt: TGCGCCAGCAGCTTGGGGCAGAACGCCAACCAGCCCCAGCATTTT

cdr3_length: 21
clone_size: .
v_call: TRBV9
d_call: .
j_call: TRBJ2-2
cdr3_aa: CASSGTTGTGWTSGYTGELFF
cdr3_nt: TGTGCCAGCAGCGGAACTACCGGGACAGGGTGGACTAGCGGCTACACCGGGGAGCTGTTTTTT

cdr3_length: 15
clone_size: .
v_call: TRBV11-2
d_call: TRBD1
j_call: TRBJ1-4
cdr3_aa: CASSPDRAFSKKLFF
cdr3_nt: TGTGCCAGCAGCCCGGACAGGGCTTTCAGTAAAAAACTGTTTTTT

cdr3_length: 17
clone_size: .
v_call: TRBV4-1
d_call: .
j_call: TRBJ2-5
cdr3_aa: CASSQERGLGRKETQYF
cdr3_nt: TGCGCCAGCAGCCAAGAACGGGGACTGGGACGTAAAGAGACCCAGTACTTC

cdr3_length: 15
clone_size: few
v_call: TRBV6-1
d_call: TRBD1
j_call: TRBJ1-1
cdr3_aa: CASSVTGVGNTEAFF
cdr3_nt: TGTGCCAGCAGTGTTACAGGGGTCGGGAACACTGAAGCTTTCTTT

cdr3_length: 17
clone_size: few
v_call: TRBV10-1
d_call: .
j_call: TRBJ2-3
cdr3_aa: CASSEPSPGLPTDTQYF
cdr3_nt: TGCGCCAGCAGTGAGCCTAGCCCAGGCCTTCCCACAGATACGCAGTATTTT

cdr3_length: 16
clone_size: .
v_call: TRBV18
d_call: .
j_call: TRBJ1-1
cdr3_aa: CASSPPDSGVRTEAFF
cdr3_nt: TGTGCCAGCTCACCACCGGATTCGGGAGTAAGGACTGAAGCTTTCTTT

cdr3_length: 15
clone_size: .
v_call: TRBV18
d_call: TRBD1
j_call: TRBJ2-5
cdr3_aa: CASSLNGQGKETQYF
cdr3_nt: TGTGCCAGCTCCCTCAATGGACAGGGTAAAGAGACCCAGTACTTC

cdr3_length: 15
clone_size: few
v_call: TRBV6-1
d_call: TRBD2
j_call: TRBJ2-1
cdr3_aa: CASSQGLAGYNEQFF
cdr3_nt: TGTGCCAGCAGTCAGGGACTAGCGGGGTACAATGAGCAGTTCTTC

cdr3_length: 15
clone_size: .
v_call: TRBV6-5
d_call: TRBD2
j_call: TRBJ2-1
cdr3_aa: CASSYSSGGYNEQFF
cdr3_nt: TGTGCCAGCAGTTATAGTAGCGGGGGGTACAATGAGCAGTTCTTC

cdr3_length: 15
clone_size: .
v_call: TRBV30
d_call: .
j_call: TRBJ1-4
cdr3_aa: CAWSHGGATNEKLFF
cdr3_nt: TGTGCCTGGAGTCACGGCGGTGCAACTAATGAAAAACTGTTTTTT

cdr3_length: 14
clone_size: .
v_call: TRBV28
d_call: .
j_call: TRBJ1-1
cdr3_aa: CASSLPLGGTEAFF
cdr3_nt: TGTGCCAGCAGTTTACCCCTGGGGGGCACTGAAGCTTTCTTT

cdr3_length: 13
clone_size: .
v_call: TRBV6-5
d_call: TRBD1
j_call: TRBJ1-1
cdr3_aa: CASRETGGTEAFF
cdr3_nt: TGTGCCAGCAGAGAGACAGGGGGCACTGAAGCTTTCTTT

cdr3_length: 13
clone_size: .
v_call: TRBV7-3
d_call: .
j_call: TRBJ1-1
cdr3_aa: CASSFSENTEAFF
cdr3_nt: TGTGCCAGCAGCTTTTCAGAAAACACTGAAGCTTTCTTT

cdr3_length: 16
clone_size: .
v_call: TRBV6-5
d_call: .
j_call: TRBJ1-1
cdr3_aa: CASSYSRTWQPSEALF
cdr3_nt: TGTGCCAGCAGTTACTCGCGGACATGGCAGCCCAGTGAAGCTCTCTTT

cdr3_length: 15
clone_size: .
v_call: TRBV6-5
d_call: TRBD2
j_call: TRBJ2-3
cdr3_aa: CASSYSRTSRDTQYF
cdr3_nt: TGTGCCAGCAGTTACTCGCGGACTAGCCGAGATACGCAGTATTTT

cdr3_length: 14
clone_size: .
v_call: TRBV6-5
d_call: .
j_call: TRBJ2-7
cdr3_aa: CASRSGLSSYEQYF
cdr3_nt: TGTGCCAGCAGATCCGGGTTAAGCTCCTACGAGCAGTACTTC

cdr3_length: 15
clone_size: .
v_call: TRBV10-1
d_call: .
j_call: TRBJ2-1
cdr3_aa: CASSEGGSSYNEQFF
cdr3_nt: TGCGCCAGCAGTGAGGGGGGGTCATCCTACAATGAGCAGTTCTTC

cdr3_length: 17
clone_size: .
v_call: TRBV7-9
d_call: TRBD2
j_call: TRBJ2-2
cdr3_aa: CASSLDYGGANTGELFF
cdr3_nt: TGTGCCAGCAGCCTAGACTACGGGGGGGCCAACACCGGGGAGCTGTTTTTT

cdr3_length: 13
clone_size: .
v_call: TRBV27
d_call: TRBD1
j_call: TRBJ2-7
cdr3_aa: CASSGTGAYEQYF
cdr3_nt: TGTGCCAGCAGTGGGACAGGCGCCTACGAGCAGTACTTC